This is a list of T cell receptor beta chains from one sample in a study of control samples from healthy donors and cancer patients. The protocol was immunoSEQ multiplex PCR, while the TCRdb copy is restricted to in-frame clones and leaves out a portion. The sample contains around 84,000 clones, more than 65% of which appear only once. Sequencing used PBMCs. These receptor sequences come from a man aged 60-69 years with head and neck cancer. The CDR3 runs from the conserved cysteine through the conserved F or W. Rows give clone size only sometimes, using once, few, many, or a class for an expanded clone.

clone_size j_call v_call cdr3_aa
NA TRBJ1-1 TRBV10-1 CASYLRGNTEAFF
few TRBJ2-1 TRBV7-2 CASSLVRSSYNEQFF
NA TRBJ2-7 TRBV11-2 CASSLSLAGGTYEQYF
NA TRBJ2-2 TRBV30 CAWGSLTSLNTGELFF
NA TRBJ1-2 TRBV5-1 CASSSVTANYGYTF
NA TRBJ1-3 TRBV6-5 CASSTGAGGNTIYF
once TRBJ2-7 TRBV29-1 CSVNILAGVSEQYF
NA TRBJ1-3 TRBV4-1 CASSRDDRTSGNTIYF
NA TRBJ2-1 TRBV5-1 CASSLGPTSGGYNEQFF
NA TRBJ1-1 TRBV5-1 CASSLIGDGREAFF
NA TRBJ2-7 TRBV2 CASSTIELMVSLEQYF
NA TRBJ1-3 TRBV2 CASSYDRDGITIYF
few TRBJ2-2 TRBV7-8 CASSQTATSANTGELFF